The source of this T cell receptor (beta chain) is a study of tumor-infiltrating lymphocytes in primary liver carcinoma. About the study: Participating patients were men and women between 30 and 69 years old. Tumors, staged T1-T3 N0M0, spanned about 4.2 to 11 cm. Overall study findings and caveats: The difference in top-250-clone fraction between tumors and blood was significant, favoring tumors (p = 0.039).

From 450 to 600 ng total RNA, TCR beta cDNA was generated with a primer in the constant region. Generation of the TCR beta libraries relied on three nested multiplex PCR rounds using slightly modified ARM-PCR. Two initial PCR rounds of ten to eleven cycles each paired TRBV1-TRBV30 forward primers with a C-beta reverse primer. TCRdb re-called the multiplex PCR reads with MiXCR, one entry per CDR3 protein. The sample includes 65,000 to 80,000 distinct CDR3 sequences, over 60% of them seen just once. Unsorted bulk tissue of roughly 18-32 mg yielded co-extracted RNA and DNA. Tumor regions sampled: superior, inferior, left, right poles, and centre. Germline values: CDR1 WSHSY, CDR2 SAAADI. The CDR3 consists of 17 residues. Trimming took 0 bases from V and 9 from J, leaving 24 bases between them. Remarks on this clonotype: What it binds is not known.

The TCR was taken from a man aged 35-49 years with primary liver carcinoma and hepatitis B virus infection. This chain links TRBV10-2 with TRBJ2-7; D is perhaps TRBD2 (6 bases). Input material: liver tumor tissue from sampling region 4. The subset: tumor region T4, right-lateral pole. The CDR3 nucleotides are TGCGCCAGCAGTGAGTCGAGGTACGGGAGTGATGGCTACAGGCAGTACTTC. As protein: CASSESRYGSDGYRQYF.